The 18 T cell receptor beta chains below come from one sample, sequenced in a study of blood T cell repertoires in COVID-19. Profiling relied on immunoSEQ multiplex PCR, and the TCRdb table lists in-frame clones only, not all of them. The sample includes roughly 110,000 clones, roughly 84% of them seen just once. The sample was peripheral blood. The receptor source for this set is a human donor in a cohort sampled during active COVID-19.

V and J are TRBV29-1 and TRBJ2-7; D might be TRBD1 (6 bases). This CDR3 region has 13 residues. Germline lookup yields CDR1 SQVTM and CDR2 ANQGSEA. V lost 7 bases, J lost 4 bases, and 17 bases lay in between. The CDR3 DNA is TGCAGCGGAGGGTCAGGGGCGGGTTACGAGCAGTACTTC. This gives the protein CSGGSGAGYEQYF.

DNA for the CDR3: TGTGCCACCAGCGAGTCTTCTGTGGGACTGGGCTTTAGGAATGAGCAGTTCTTC. It translates to CATSESSVGLGFRNEQFF. This sequence joins TRBV24-1 and TRBJ2-1; the D gene is possibly TRBD2 (6 bases). Trimming stripped 7 bases from V and 7 bases from J, with 28 bases between. This CDR3 comprises 18 residues. CDR1 and CDR2 (germline): KGHDR, SFDVKD.

The V gene is TRBV5-1, the J gene TRBJ2-1; TRBD2 agrees at 11 bases. Germline CDR1 and CDR2: SGHRS and YFSETQ. CDR3 length: 16 amino acids. Losses at the gene ends were 0 bases for V and 9 bases for J; bases not matched to a gene: 8. The CDR3 loop reads CASSLALAGGSGEQFF. CDR3 DNA: TGCGCCAGCAGCTTGGCCTTAGCGGGAGGGTCGGGTGAGCAGTTCTTC.

The V and J genes are TRBV5-4 and TRBJ1-1; weak D call: TRBD1 (6 bases). V dropped 1 base and J dropped 0 bases, with 10 bases sitting between them. CDR1 SGHNT and CDR2 YYREEE come from the germline V gene (reference sequence). This CDR3 spans 15 amino acids. CDR3: CASSLNRAMNTEAFF. The CDR3 DNA reads as TGTGCCAGCAGCTTGAACAGGGCAATGAACACTGAAGCTTTCTTT.

The chain combines TRBV7-3 with TRBJ2-3; D uncertain. Germline V gene data show CDR1 as SGHTA and CDR2 as FQGTGA. V was cut by 3 bases and J by 1 base, with 2 bases left in between. The CDR3 has 12 residues. In nucleotides, the CDR3 is TGTGCCAGCAGCTTCGGCACAGATACGCAGTATTTT. Translated: CASSFGTDTQYF.

This chain links TRBV6-5 with TRBJ2-1, with 8 bases identical to TRBD2. The germline V gene has CDR1 MNHEY and CDR2 SVGAGI. Trimming took 6 bases from V and 6 from J; bases not matched to a gene: 7. The CDR3 has 14 residues. The CDR3 region is CASRRTSPLNEQFF. Here the CDR3 DNA reads TGTGCCAGCAGGAGGACTAGCCCCCTCAATGAGCAGTTCTTC.

The rearrangement links TRBV3-1 (or the pseudogene TRBV3-2) to TRBJ2-2; 9 nucleotides align to TRBD2. CDR3 size: 19 residues. The V segment lost 1 base and the J segment 4 bases; nucleotides outside the gene matches: 13. Germline V gene data show CDR1 as LGHDT and CDR2 as YNNKEL (reference sequence). The CDR3 here is CASSQVPRLAVISTGELFF. The CDR3 nucleotides read TGTGCCAGCAGCCAAGTCCCGAGACTAGCGGTAATATCCACCGGGGAGCTGTTTTTT.

The V and J genes are TRBV13 and TRBJ2-3; D uncertain. The CDR3 is made up of 14 amino acids. Trimming pared 2 bases from V and 0 bases from J, leaving 6 bases between. Germline CDR1 PRHDT, CDR2 FYEKMQ (reference sequence). CDR3 sequence reads: CASSLTVSTDTQYF. The DNA of the CDR3 is TGTGCCAGCAGCTTAACGGTGAGCACAGATACGCAGTATTTT.

The chain is built from TRBV6-5 and TRBJ1-4; D may be TRBD1 (5 bases). V lost 10 bases to trimming and J lost 10 bases, with 13 bases between them. Looked up from germline, CDR1 is MNHEY and CDR2 is SVGAGI. This CDR3 is 11 amino acids long. CDR3 DNA: TGTGCCAACCAGGGTCCAGGAAAACTGTTTTTT. Its translation is CANQGPGKLFF.

This clone was seen a few times. J is TRBJ2-7 and V is TRBV11-3, with TRBD2 matching 8 bases. Losses at the gene ends were 3 bases for V and 5 bases for J; bases not matched to a gene: 6. Germline loops: CDR1 SGHNT, CDR2 YENEEA. The CDR3 loop spans 14 amino acids. The chain's CDR3 is CASSLDGRADEQYF. CDR3 DNA sequence: TGTGCCAGCAGCTTGGACGGGAGGGCCGACGAGCAGTACTTC.

This clone has a single count. This rearrangement joins TRBV4-3 to TRBJ2-3, with no clear D. CDR3 size: 16 residues. Germline CDR1 is LGHNA and CDR2 is YSLEER. Trimming shortened V by 0 bases and J by 1 base, and 11 bases separated the two germline ends. The CDR3 sequence: CASSQDTVRGTDTQYF. CDR3 bases: TGCGCCAGCAGCCAAGATACGGTCCGGGGCACAGATACGCAGTATTTT.

This clone was observed a single time. The gene calls are TRBV9 and TRBJ1-2, with TRBD1 as a possible D gene (5 bases). Germline V lookup: CDR1 SGDLS, CDR2 YYNGEE. V was trimmed by 0 bases and J by 0 bases, leaving 6 bases between them. The CDR3 has 14 amino acids. CDR3 amino acids: CASSVGGANYGYTF. The CDR3 nucleotides read TGTGCCAGCAGCGTAGGGGGGGCTAACTATGGCTACACCTTC. The whole variable domain, remainder taken from reference TRBV9 and TRBJ1-2, is DSGVTQTPKHLITATGQRVTLRCSPRSGDLSVYWYQQSLDQGLQFLIQYYNGEERAKGNILERFSAQQFPDLHSELNLSSLELGDSALYFCASSVGGANYGYTFGSGTRLTVV.

This clone has a count of ten or more. The chain carries TRBV7-9 and TRBJ1-1; D not resolved. From germline, CDR1 is SEHNR and CDR2 FQNEAQ (reference sequence). V was pared by 0 bases and J by 0 bases, with 8 bases between. This CDR3 region has 15 residues. The CDR3 protein is CASSLAQAMNTEAFF. DNA of the CDR3: TGTGCCAGCAGCTTAGCTCAGGCTATGAACACTGAAGCTTTCTTT.

This sequence joins TRBV7-2 and TRBJ1-4; no clear D gene. CDR3 size: 14 residues. Per the germline V gene, CDR1 is SGHTA and CDR2 is FQGNSA. V was cut by 2 bases and J by 6 bases, with 10 bases left in between. The chain's CDR3 is CASSLSSTYEKLFF. Written as DNA, the CDR3 is TGTGCCAGCAGCTTATCTTCGACATATGAAAAACTGTTTTTT.

The chain joins TRBV9 to TRBJ1-4; 7 nucleotides align to TRBD1. The germline CDR1 and CDR2 sequences are SGDLS and YYNGEE. CDR3 length: 15 residues. The junction had 7 bases not matched to a gene; V was cut back by 4 bases and J by 4 bases. CDR3 in DNA: TGTGCCAGCAGCCCACGACAGGGTAATAATGAAAAACTGTTTTTT. Translation gives CASSPRQGNNEKLFF.

The V call is TRBV2, the J call TRBJ2-1; 7 bases are shared with TRBD1. This CDR3 comprises 13 residues. Trimming cost V 6 bases and J 3 bases; bases outside gene matches: 2. Germline loops: CDR1 SNHLY, CDR2 FYNNEI. For the CDR3, the DNA is TGTGCCAGCAGCCGACAGGGCTACAATGAGCAGTTCTTC. Translation gives CASSRQGYNEQFF.

The chain has TRBV23-1 and TRBJ2-3, with D possibly matching TRBD1 (6 bases). TRBV23-1 is an ORF for which the function is uncertain. V was clipped by 2 bases and J by 4 bases, with 13 bases between them. This CDR3 has 15 residues. This CDR3 reads CASSQPQGGPDTQYF. The CDR3 coding sequence is TGCGCCAGCAGTCAACCCCAAGGGGGTCCAGATACGCAGTATTTT.

CDR3 DNA sequence: TGTGCCAGCAGCTTGGCCCCGGCAGGGTTCACCGGGGAGCTGTTTTTT. Encoded protein: CASSLAPAGFTGELFF. This rearrangement joins TRBV5-4 to TRBJ2-2; weak D call: TRBD1 (5 bases). Germline values: CDR1 SGHNT, CDR2 YYREEE (reference sequence). CDR3 size: 16 residues. The V gene lost 0 bases and the J gene lost 4 bases, with 13 bases spanning the gap.